These 18 T cell receptor beta chains were all obtained from the same sample, sequenced in a study of blood T cell repertoires in COVID-19. TCRdb's table, derived via immunoSEQ multiplex PCR, lists solely in-frame clones and lacks some. This table holds 65,000 to 75,000 clones, about 90% found once. The material sequenced was peripheral blood. These receptors all come from a human donor with active COVID-19. The donor label of this sample is uncertain.

This chain links TRBV28 with TRBJ2-2, with D perhaps matching TRBD1 (5 bases). V lost 2 bases and J 4 bases, leaving 11 bases between the germline ends. CDR3 length: 15 amino acids. CDR1 and CDR2 (germline): MDHEN, SYDVKM. CDR3: CASSLPQGGTGELFF. The CDR3 DNA reads as TGTGCCAGCAGTTTACCCCAGGGCGGCACCGGGGAGCTGTTTTTT.

The chain combines TRBV2 with TRBJ1-6; TRBD1 matches 9 bases. Looked up from germline, CDR1 is SNHLY and CDR2 is FYNNEI. The CDR3 consists of 14 residues. Losses at the gene ends were 6 bases for V and 9 bases for J; bases not matched to a gene: 6. DNA for the CDR3: TGTGCCAGCAGCGGACAGGGGCTAGGTTCACCCCTCCACTTT. Amino acid sequence: CASSGQGLGSPLHF.

This clone was detected only once. V and J are TRBV14 and TRBJ2-5; 16 nucleotides agree with TRBD2. Germline CDR1 is SGHDN and CDR2 is FVKESK. The CDR3 sequence is 17 residues long. Germline trimming cut 0 bases from V and 5 bases from J; bases unmatched to any gene: 3. CDR3 nucleotide sequence: TGTGCCAGCAGCCAAGATGCGGGACTAGCGGGAGGGGAGACCCAGTACTTC. Translating it yields CASSQDAGLAGGETQYF.

In its sample, this clone was seen a few times. The DNA of the CDR3 is TGTGCCAGCAGCGTAGAATGGTTCGCGAGCACAGATACGCAGTATTTT. Its translation: CASSVEWFASTDTQYF. The gene calls are TRBV9 and TRBJ2-3; D gene unclear. The CDR3 is 16 amino acids. Trimming cost V 0 bases and J 0 bases, with 11 bases left between them. Germline CDR1 SGDLS, CDR2 YYNGEE.

The rearrangement joins TRBV7-2 to TRBJ2-3; 14 nucleotides align to TRBD2. Germline trimming cut 11 bases from V and 6 bases from J; bases unmatched to any gene: 10. Looked up from germline, CDR1 is SGHTA and CDR2 is FQGNSA. The CDR3 loop spans 15 amino acids. The CDR3 protein is CAARGTSGSGDTQYF. CDR3 nucleotide sequence: TGTGCCGCAAGGGGGACTAGCGGGAGTGGCGATACGCAGTATTTT.

The chain couples TRBV6-5 to TRBJ2-1, with 10 bases fitting TRBD1. There are 14 residues in the CDR3. V dropped 6 bases and J dropped 6; count of bases not matched to a gene: 5. Germline-derived CDR1 and CDR2 are MNHEY and SVGAGI. The CDR3 region has the DNA TGTGCCAGCAGGCAGACAGGGGGCTTCAATGAGCAGTTCTTC. The encoded protein is CASRQTGGFNEQFF.

This chain links TRBV24-1 with TRBJ2-3, with TRBD2 matching 11 bases. The CDR3 runs 16 residues. Per the germline V gene, CDR1 is KGHDR and CDR2 is SFDVKD. V was clipped by 4 bases and J by 5 bases; unmatched bases: 7. This CDR3 reads CATSDLAGGRGDTQYF. CDR3 nucleotides: TGTGCCACCAGTGACTTAGCGGGAGGGCGGGGAGATACGCAGTATTTT.

The chain joins TRBV11-3 to TRBJ2-1; weak D call: TRBD2 (6 bases). In germline, CDR1 is SGHNT, CDR2 YENEEA. The CDR3 extends over 14 amino acids. Trimming stripped 6 bases from V and 7 bases from J, with 16 bases between. In DNA form, the CDR3 reads TGTGCCAGCAGTCTGCCGGGAGTTGGGAATGAGCAGTTCTTC. Amino acids: CASSLPGVGNEQFF.

The genes are TRBV28 and TRBJ2-5, with D maybe TRBD1 (5 bases). Germline V gives CDR1 MDHEN, CDR2 SYDVKM. Trimming removed 4 bases at V and 4 bases at J, with 10 bases between. The CDR3 has 13 amino acids. For the CDR3, the DNA is TGTGCCAGCAGTTATCCAGGGTTAGAGACCCAGTACTTC. Its translation: CASSYPGLETQYF.

The chain is built from TRBV7-8 and TRBJ1-6; D ambiguous. The V and J ends lost 2 bases and 11 bases respectively, with 13 bases between them. The CDR3 is 14 residues long. From germline, CDR1 is SGHVS and CDR2 FQNEAQ. The CDR3 DNA reads TGTGCCAGCAGCTTAAGACGAGGATTAGCACCCCTCCACTTT. Translated, it gives CASSLRRGLAPLHF.

J is TRBJ1-2 and V is TRBV6-4, with TRBD1 matching over 7 bases. Germline V lookup: CDR1 MRHNA, CDR2 SNTAGT. With V trimmed by 4 bases and J by 5 bases, 10 bases remained unmatched. This CDR3 spans 15 amino acids. The CDR3 is CASSVNTGALYGYTF. In DNA form, the CDR3 reads TGTGCCAGCAGTGTCAACACAGGGGCACTTTATGGCTACACCTTC.

The gene calls are TRBV5-1 and TRBJ1-2, with 7 bases matching TRBD1. The length of the CDR3 is 15 residues. Germline CDR1 SGHRS, CDR2 YFSETQ. V dropped 0 bases and J dropped 1; count of bases not matched to a gene: 3. The chain's CDR3 is CASSLEGASNYGYTF. The CDR3 region has the DNA TGCGCCAGCAGCTTGGAGGGGGCAAGTAACTATGGCTACACCTTC.

This chain uses TRBV19 with TRBJ1-5; TRBD1 matches 7 bases. CDR3 length equals 14 residues. The germline V gene has CDR1 LNHDA and CDR2 SQIVND (reference sequence). J was trimmed by 4 bases and V by 7 bases; bases with no gene match: 7. The CDR3 is CASKPDRANQPQHF. In nucleotides, the CDR3 is TGTGCCAGTAAACCCGACAGGGCTAATCAGCCCCAGCATTTT.

This sequence joins TRBV27 and TRBJ1-6; a weak D match, TRBD1 (5 bases). V was cut by 2 bases and J by 0 bases, with 11 bases left in between. The V gene's germline CDR1 is MNHEY and CDR2 SMNVEV (reference sequence). This CDR3 region has 17 residues. The CDR3 here is CASSLQGLSSYNSPLHF. The CDR3 DNA reads TGTGCCAGCAGTTTACAGGGCCTAAGCTCCTATAATTCACCCCTCCACTTT.

This clone appeared a single time. V usage is TRBV19 and J usage is TRBJ2-1, with 7 bases identical to TRBD2. Germline assignment: CDR1 LNHDA and CDR2 SQIVND (reference sequence). This CDR3 comprises 15 residues. V was clipped by 3 bases and J by 4 bases; unmatched bases: 6. The CDR3 sequence is CASSMSQREYNEQFF. In DNA form, the CDR3 reads TGTGCCAGTAGTATGTCCCAGCGGGAATACAATGAGCAGTTCTTC.

The J gene is TRBJ1-2, the V gene TRBV6-5; 8 nucleotides agree with TRBD1. This CDR3 comprises 15 residues. Trimming cost V 7 bases and J 2 bases; bases outside gene matches: 9. From germline, CDR1 is MNHEY and CDR2 SVGAGI. This CDR3 reads CASNSRTGGNYGYTF. CDR3 DNA: TGTGCCAGCAATTCACGAACAGGGGGGAACTATGGCTACACCTTC.

Details on this clone: This CDR3 is missing its conserved last phenylalanine or tryptophan, likely due to a read error. Because the CDR3's place on the DNA is in doubt, the DNA is left out and the CDR3 is given as listed by TCRdb. This sequence joins TRBV6-2 or TRBV6-3 and TRBJ1-3; the table gives TRBD1 as D, unverified against the DNA. Per germline, CDR1 MNHEY and CDR2 SVGEGT. The CDR3 comprises 11 residues, both ends counted. Here the CDR3 reads CASSYPGQPEL.

This clone has only a few counts. This chain joins TRBV9 and TRBJ2-1, with 8 bases lining up with TRBD2. V lost 4 bases to trimming and J lost 6 bases; unmatched junction nucleotides: 9. Germline V lookup: CDR1 SGDLS, CDR2 YYNGEE. The CDR3 loop spans 15 amino acids. This CDR3 reads CASSPAGTSGNEQFF. CDR3 in DNA: TGTGCCAGCAGCCCCGCCGGGACTAGTGGCAATGAGCAGTTCTTC. Based on the CDR3 plus reference TRBV9 and TRBJ2-1, the full variable domain is DSGVTQTPKHLITATGQRVTLRCSPRSGDLSVYWYQQSLDQGLQFLIQYYNGEERAKGNILERFSAQQFPDLHSELNLSSLELGDSALYFCASSPAGTSGNEQFFGPGTRLTVL.